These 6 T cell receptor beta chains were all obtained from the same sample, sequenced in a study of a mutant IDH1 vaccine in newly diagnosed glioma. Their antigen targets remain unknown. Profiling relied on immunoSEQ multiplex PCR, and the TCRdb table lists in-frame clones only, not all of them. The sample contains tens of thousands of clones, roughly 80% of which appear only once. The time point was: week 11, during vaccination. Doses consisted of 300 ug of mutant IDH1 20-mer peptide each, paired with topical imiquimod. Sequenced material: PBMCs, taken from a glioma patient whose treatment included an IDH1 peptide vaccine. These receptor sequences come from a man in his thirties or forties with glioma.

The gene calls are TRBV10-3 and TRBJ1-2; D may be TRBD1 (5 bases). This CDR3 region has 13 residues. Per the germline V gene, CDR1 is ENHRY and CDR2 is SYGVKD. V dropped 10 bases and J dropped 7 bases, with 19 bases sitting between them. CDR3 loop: CATTSRGEGGYTF. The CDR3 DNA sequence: TGTGCCACCACGTCAAGGGGAGAGGGTGGCTACACCTTC.

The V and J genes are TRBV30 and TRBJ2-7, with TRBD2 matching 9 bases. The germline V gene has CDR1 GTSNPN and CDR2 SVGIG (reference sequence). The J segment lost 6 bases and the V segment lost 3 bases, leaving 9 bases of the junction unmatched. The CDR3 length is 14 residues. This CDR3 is CAWSPPAGGGEQYF. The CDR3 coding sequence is TGTGCCTGGAGCCCTCCAGCGGGAGGAGGCGAGCAGTACTTC.

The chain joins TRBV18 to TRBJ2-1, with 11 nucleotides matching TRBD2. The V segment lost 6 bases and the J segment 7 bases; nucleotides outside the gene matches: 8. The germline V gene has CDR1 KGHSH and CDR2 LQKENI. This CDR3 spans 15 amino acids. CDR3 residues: CASSPLAGGGNEQFF. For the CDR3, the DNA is TGTGCCAGCTCTCCCCTAGCGGGGGGAGGGAATGAGCAGTTCTTC.

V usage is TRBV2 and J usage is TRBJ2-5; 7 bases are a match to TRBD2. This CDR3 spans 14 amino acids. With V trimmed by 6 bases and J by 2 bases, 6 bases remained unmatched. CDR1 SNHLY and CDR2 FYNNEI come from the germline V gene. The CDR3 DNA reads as TGTGCCAGCAGGGGAGGGACTTATCAAGAGACCCAGTACTTC. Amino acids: CASRGGTYQETQYF.

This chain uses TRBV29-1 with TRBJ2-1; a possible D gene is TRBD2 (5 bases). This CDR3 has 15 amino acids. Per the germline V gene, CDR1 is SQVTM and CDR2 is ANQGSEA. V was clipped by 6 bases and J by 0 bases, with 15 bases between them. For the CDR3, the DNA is TGCAGCGTGGAACCCTGGGAGAGCTCCTACAATGAGCAGTTCTTC. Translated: CSVEPWESSYNEQFF.

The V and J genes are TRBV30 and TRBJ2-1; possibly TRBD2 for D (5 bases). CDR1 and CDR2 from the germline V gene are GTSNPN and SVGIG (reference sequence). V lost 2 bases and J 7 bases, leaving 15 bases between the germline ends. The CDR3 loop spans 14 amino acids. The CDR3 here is CAWSSAEARNEQFF. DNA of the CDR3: TGTGCCTGGAGTTCCGCGGAGGCGAGAAATGAGCAGTTCTTC.